The 29 T cell receptor beta chains below come from one sample, sequenced in a study of post-analysis software for immune sequencing data. These receptors' antigens are unknown. Unique molecular identifiers had been added to the TCR beta cDNA libraries. Via MiXCR, TCRdb re-called the PCR reads, giving one row per CDR3 protein. The sample holds fewer than 850,000 distinct CDR3 sequences, just under 30% seen once. The study, taken as a whole, reports: The study found TRBV5-6, TRBV5-1 and TRBV20-1 among five TRBV segments more frequent in patients than controls.

The sample consisted of blood. The receptors here all came from a girl between 10 and 17 years old with multiple sclerosis.

This clonotype has ten or more counts. The chain recombines TRBV18 with TRBJ1-5; D is perhaps TRBD1 (6 bases). The CDR3 is made up of 14 amino acids. Germline lookup yields CDR1 KGHSH and CDR2 LQKENI. The germline V and J ends were trimmed by 3 bases and 1 base, with 7 bases remaining between them. CDR3 nucleotide sequence: TGTGCCAGCTCACCTGGACAGAGCAATCAGCCCCAGCATTTT. It encodes CASSPGQSNQPQHF.

V usage is TRBV7-9 and J usage is TRBJ1-1; unclear D gene. There are 14 residues in the CDR3. The V and J ends lost 0 bases and 1 base respectively, with 6 bases between them. Germline CDR1 reads SEHNR; CDR2 reads FQNEAQ (reference sequence). CDR3 protein: CASSLAMPNTEAFF. Here the CDR3 DNA reads TGTGCCAGCAGCTTAGCGATGCCGAACACTGAAGCTTTCTTT. Full variable domain (outside the CDR3, taken from reference TRBV7-9 and TRBJ1-1): DTGVSQNPRHKITKRGQNVTFRCDPISEHNRLYWYRQTLGQGPEFLTYFQNEAQLEKSRLLSDRFSAERPKGSFSTLEIQRTEQGDSAMYLCASSLAMPNTEAFFGQGTRLTVV.

The rearrangement links TRBV5-1 to TRBJ1-2; the D is unclear. This CDR3 spans 13 amino acids. V was pared by 0 bases and J by 8 bases, with 11 bases between. The germline gives CDR1 SGHRS, CDR2 YFSETQ. The CDR3 loop reads CASSLDLGNGYTF. Written as DNA, the CDR3 is TGCGCCAGCAGCTTGGACCTAGGGAACGGCTACACCTTC.

This chain joins TRBV5-1 and TRBJ1-5, with 8 bases matching TRBD1. J was trimmed by 5 bases and V by 0 bases; bases with no gene match: 13. This CDR3 comprises 18 residues. The germline gives CDR1 SGHRS, CDR2 YFSETQ. The CDR3 sequence: CASSLVPGGAERHQPQHF. The CDR3 bases are TGCGCCAGCAGCTTGGTGCCAGGGGGCGCGGAACGACATCAGCCCCAGCATTTT.

The chain carries TRBV20-1 and TRBJ1-2; the D is unclear. The CDR3 contains 13 residues. Trimming took 0 bases from V and 7 from J, leaving 12 bases between them. Germline CDR1 reads DFQATT; CDR2 reads SNEGSKA (reference sequence). CDR3 in amino acids: CSARDRGRLGYTF. As DNA, the CDR3 is TGCAGTGCTAGAGATCGCGGCCGGCTTGGCTACACCTTC.

There are many counts of this clonotype. CDR3 sequence: CAIVHDRGQETQYF. DNA for the CDR3: TGTGCCATCGTTCACGACAGGGGACAGGAGACCCAGTACTTC. The V and J genes are TRBV2 and TRBJ2-5; 8 bases agree with TRBD1. Germline V CDR1 and CDR2: SNHLY, FYNNEI. V dropped 10 bases and J dropped 5; count of bases not matched to a gene: 12. The CDR3 consists of 14 residues.

This clonotype was counted a single time. This chain joins TRBV5-6 and TRBJ1-1, with no clear D. This CDR3 comprises 13 residues. Trimming cost V 2 bases and J 5 bases, with 10 bases left between them. Germline V gene data show CDR1 as SGHDT and CDR2 as YYEEEE. Here the CDR3 reads CASSLVSETEAFF. As DNA, the CDR3 is TGTGCCAGCAGCTTAGTCTCAGAAACTGAAGCTTTCTTT.

V usage is TRBV28 and J usage is TRBJ1-6; 7 bases match TRBD1. CDR1 is MDHEN, CDR2 SYDVKM, per germline. The CDR3 is 15 amino acids. The ends lost 3 bases at V and 5 bases at J; junction bases unmatched: 4. DNA for the CDR3: TGTGCCAGCAGTTTCAGGGGGGGTAATAATTCACCCCTCCACTTT. It translates to CASSFRGGNNSPLHF. The complete variable domain, with remaining parts taken from reference TRBV28 and TRBJ1-6, reads DVKVTQSSRYLVKRTGEKVFLECVQDMDHENMFWYRQDPGLGLRLIYFSYDVKMKEKGDIPEGYSVSREKKERFSLILESASTNQTSMYLCASSFRGGNNSPLHFGNGTRLTVT.

V is TRBV7-6 and J is TRBJ2-5, with D unclear. CDR1 and CDR2 (germline): SGHVS, FNYEAQ. Between the trimmed V and J ends, which lost 3 bases and 2 bases, there was a span of 10 bases. The CDR3 consists of 14 residues. The CDR3 loop is CASSFESAQETQYF. For the CDR3, the DNA is TGTGCCAGCAGCTTCGAGAGCGCTCAAGAGACCCAGTACTTC.

This clonotype has just a few counts. This chain links TRBV24-1 with TRBJ1-5; TRBD1 aligns across 10 bases. V was pared by 4 bases and J by 3 bases, with 5 bases of the junction left unmatched. Germline V gene sequence: CDR1 KGHDR, CDR2 SFDVKD. The CDR3 runs 16 residues. CDR3 protein: CATSDPGQGFNQPQHF. The DNA of the CDR3 is TGTGCCACCAGTGACCCGGGACAGGGGTTCAATCAGCCCCAGCATTTT.

The V and J genes are TRBV24-1 and TRBJ2-7; TRBD2 is a possible D gene (5 bases). V was trimmed by 3 bases and J by 5 bases, leaving 13 bases between them. Germline CDR1 KGHDR, CDR2 SFDVKD. The CDR3 spans 14 residues. This CDR3 reads CATSDNLKTNEQYF. DNA of the CDR3: TGTGCCACCAGTGATAACCTAAAGACTAACGAGCAGTACTTC.

A word on this clonotype: A junction boundary mismatches the germline segment, possibly from a read error. This sequence joins TRBV3-1 and TRBJ2-1, with 8 bases matching TRBD2. Germline-derived CDR1 and CDR2 are LGHDT and YNNKEL (reference sequence). This CDR3 comprises 16 residues. CDR3 sequence reads: CASSHSGTRPSGERFF. CDR3 coding DNA: TGTGCCAGCAGCCACTCCGGGACTAGACCCTCCGGTGAGCGGTTCTTC.

With respect to this clonotype: Since a much larger clone is just one base distant, this may be a read error. The rearrangement links TRBV29-1 to TRBJ2-7, with D unresolved. The germline V and J ends were trimmed by 2 bases and 7 bases, with 12 bases remaining between them. CDR1 and CDR2 (germline): SQVTM, ANQGSEA. The CDR3 runs to 12 residues. CDR3 in DNA: TGCAGCGTTGAATTTACCTACAATGAGCAGTACTTC. The encoded protein is CSVEFTYNEQYF.

The CDR3 DNA reads as TGTGCCAGCAGCCCAAGCGCGATCGGACAGGGGAACACAGATACGCAGTATTTT. Translated: CASSPSAIGQGNTDTQYF. The chain recombines TRBV7-9 with TRBJ2-3, with TRBD1 matching over 9 bases. There are 18 residues in the CDR3. V shed 5 bases, J shed 2 bases, and the junction held 14 bases outside the gene matches. Germline CDR1 SEHNR, CDR2 FQNEAQ (reference sequence).

This clonotype was counted a few times. The chain has TRBV4-3 and TRBJ2-7; 9 bases line up with TRBD2. This CDR3 is 15 amino acids long. Trimming at V came to 3 bases and at J to 2 bases, leaving 5 bases not matched to a gene. The germline CDR1 and CDR2 sequences are LGHNA and YSLEER. Written as DNA, the CDR3 is TGCGCCAGCAGCCAGGTCGCGGGAGGGCCCTACGAGCAGTACTTC. Amino acids: CASSQVAGGPYEQYF.

This chain links TRBV7-9 with TRBJ2-7, with 8 bases aligning to TRBD2. V shed 5 bases, J shed 0 bases, and the junction held 12 bases outside the gene matches. The CDR3 totals 17 residues. Per germline, CDR1 SEHNR and CDR2 FQNEAQ (reference sequence). The CDR3 here is CASSPWLGAGASYEQYF. The CDR3, as DNA: TGTGCCAGCAGCCCTTGGTTGGGAGCGGGGGCCTCCTACGAGCAGTACTTC.

This clonotype was observed a few times. This chain uses TRBV5-1 with TRBJ1-6; D not certain. CDR1 is SGHRS, CDR2 YFSETQ, per germline. V was pared by 0 bases and J by 9 bases, with 10 bases between. This CDR3 comprises 14 residues. CDR3 in amino acids: CASSLGGGISPLHF. CDR3 DNA sequence: TGCGCCAGCAGCTTGGGAGGTGGGATTTCACCCCTCCACTTT.

V usage is TRBV20-1 and J usage is TRBJ2-5; 10 positions agree with TRBD2. From germline, CDR1 is DFQATT and CDR2 SNEGSKA (reference sequence). CDR3 length equals 15 residues. V dropped 5 bases and J dropped 5; count of bases not matched to a gene: 11. CDR3 amino acids: CSAGVGSGGFETQYF. The CDR3 DNA reads as TGCAGTGCTGGGGTTGGTAGCGGGGGGTTTGAGACCCAGTACTTC.

This clonotype was seen more than once but under ten times. The rearrangement joins TRBV4-3 to TRBJ2-7; 11 bases are a match to TRBD2. Germline CDR1 and CDR2: LGHNA and YSLEER. CDR3 size: 17 residues. The junction had 4 bases not matched to a gene; V was cut back by 0 bases and J by 0 bases. DNA of the CDR3: TGCGCCAGCAGCCAAGATCCCGGACTAGCGGGCTCCTACGAGCAGTACTTC. Its translation: CASSQDPGLAGSYEQYF.

This clonotype was seen once. The rearrangement uses TRBV20-1 and TRBJ2-7; 13 bases map to TRBD2. V gave up 6 bases and J gave up 7 bases; unmatched junction bases: 9. Germline values: CDR1 DFQATT, CDR2 SNEGSKA (reference sequence). The length of the CDR3 is 14 residues. The CDR3 DNA is TGCAGTGCCATAGGGACTAGCGGGATCAATGAGCAGTACTTC. As protein: CSAIGTSGINEQYF.

The J gene is TRBJ2-7, the V gene TRBV5-6; 8 bases align to TRBD2. The CDR3 is made up of 15 amino acids. With V trimmed by 4 bases and J by 5 bases, 11 bases remained unmatched. The V gene's germline CDR1 is SGHDT and CDR2 YYEEEE. CDR3 in DNA: TGTGCCAGCAGCGCCGGGACTAGGTATCTCCACGAGCAGTACTTC. Its protein is CASSAGTRYLHEQYF.

There are a few counts of this clonotype. The V call is TRBV20-1, the J call TRBJ2-7, with 8 positions matching TRBD1. CDR3 length: 14 residues. The V gene's germline CDR1 is DFQATT and CDR2 SNEGSKA (reference sequence). The junction had 4 bases not matched to a gene; V was cut back by 0 bases and J by 3 bases. This CDR3 is CSARDRTGLYEQYF. The CDR3 nucleotides read TGCAGTGCTAGAGATAGGACAGGGCTCTACGAGCAGTACTTC.

This clonotype was observed a few times. The chain recombines TRBV7-2 with TRBJ2-3; TRBD1 is a possible D gene (6 bases). The ends were cut back, 4 bases at V and 1 base at J, with 9 bases in the middle. From germline, CDR1 is SGHTA and CDR2 FQGNSA. The CDR3 spans 14 residues. CDR3 amino acids: CASSSQGGTDTQYF. CDR3 nucleotide sequence: TGTGCCAGCAGCTCACAGGGAGGCACAGATACGCAGTATTTT.

This clonotype was observed many times. V usage is TRBV10-3 and J usage is TRBJ2-5; D gene uncertain. In germline, CDR1 is ENHRY, CDR2 SYGVKD. The CDR3 loop spans 13 amino acids. Trimming left V 4 bases short and J 5 bases short, with 11 bases between. CDR3 amino acids: CAISGAAVETQYF. CDR3 sequence (DNA): TGTGCCATCAGTGGGGCGGCGGTTGAGACCCAGTACTTC.

This chain uses TRBV12-3 or TRBV12-4 with TRBJ2-7, with TRBD2 matching 9 bases. The CDR3 totals 14 residues. V was pared by 2 bases and J by 1 base, with 0 bases of the junction left unmatched. The CDR3 here is CASSLLAGSYEQYF. CDR3 bases: TGTGCCAGCAGTTTACTAGCGGGATCCTACGAGCAGTACTTC.

In nucleotides, the CDR3 is TGTGCCAGCAGTTGGACTAGAACCACGGATGAGCAGTTCTTC. It yields the protein CASSWTRTTDEQFF. J is TRBJ2-1 and V is TRBV12-3 or TRBV12-4, with 7 bases matching TRBD2. CDR3 size: 14 residues. V trimming: 4 bases; J trimming: 8 bases; junction bases outside the gene matches: 8.

This rearrangement joins TRBV29-1 to TRBJ1-1; the D gene is possibly TRBD1 (5 bases). Trimming removed 6 bases at V and 2 bases at J, with 13 bases between. Per the germline V gene, CDR1 is SQVTM and CDR2 is ANQGSEA. CDR3 length: 13 residues. The CDR3 spells CSVGMGGNTEAFF. The CDR3 coding sequence is TGCAGCGTGGGGATGGGGGGTAACACTGAAGCTTTCTTT.

The chain combines TRBV6-1 with TRBJ2-7; D is uncertain. The V gene lost 1 base and the J gene lost 0 bases, with 10 bases spanning the gap. CDR3 length: 15 residues. Germline values: CDR1 MNHNS, CDR2 SASEGT. The CDR3 protein is CASSEEWRSSYEQYF. The CDR3 DNA is TGTGCCAGCAGTGAAGAGTGGCGGAGCTCCTACGAGCAGTACTTC.

This clonotype came up a few times. V usage is TRBV4-3 and J usage is TRBJ2-1; no definite D call. V gave up 0 bases and J gave up 3 bases, with 12 bases separating them. Germline V CDR1 and CDR2: LGHNA, YSLEER. The CDR3 covers 16 residues. CDR3 nucleotide sequence: TGCGCCAGCAGCCAAGACCGGGCAGGCGGCTACAATGAGCAGTTCTTC. Translation gives CASSQDRAGGYNEQFF.